Shown below are 4 T cell receptor beta chains from a single sample sequenced in a study of human T cells and chemical hapten exposure. Time point: pre-sensitization, week 0. Described treatment: therapeutic diphenylcyclopropenone sensitization with weekly scalp DPC. TCRdb analysed the RACE reads with MiXCR anew, one entry per CDR3 protein. This table has around 300,000 distinct CDR3 sequences, approximately 7.5% appearing once. The sample consisted of whole blood, taken in connection with sensitization to the hapten diphenylcyclopropenone (DPC). The receptors originated from a man younger than 35 with alopecia areata. Some clones in this sample may be carry-over from other donors' samples.

The rearrangement joins TRBV12-3 or TRBV12-4 to TRBJ2-1, with TRBD2 matching over 10 bases. The CDR3 has 15 amino acids. The V and J ends lost 3 bases and 5 bases, in that order; junction bases with no gene match: 4. CDR3 coding DNA: TGTGCCAGCAGTTTTTCTAGCGGGGGCAACAATGAGCAGTTCTTC. Amino acid sequence: CASSFSSGGNNEQFF.

V gene TRBV5-5 combines with J gene TRBJ1-1, with a possible D match to TRBD1 (6 bases). V lost 1 base and J 4 bases, leaving 14 bases between the germline ends. This CDR3 has 15 amino acids. Per the germline V gene, CDR1 is SGHKS and CDR2 is YYEKEE (reference sequence). CDR3 coding DNA: TGTGCCAGCAGCTTGATTCAGGGGAAAGGCACTGAAGCTTTCTTT. Protein: CASSLIQGKGTEAFF.

This clonotype was seen more than once but under ten times. The CDR3 loop is CASSVTWGEKLFF. The CDR3 DNA reads TGTGCCAGCAGCGTGACCTGGGGGGAAAAACTGTTTTTT. The V call is TRBV27, the J call TRBJ1-4; TRBD1 might be the D (5 bases). The V gene's germline CDR1 is MNHEY and CDR2 SMNVEV (reference sequence). V was clipped by 6 bases and J by 8 bases, with 13 bases between them. The CDR3 runs 13 residues.

V and J are TRBV20-1 and TRBJ1-2; D is unresolved. The V and J ends lost 3 bases and 4 bases respectively, with 21 bases between them. Germline lookup yields CDR1 DFQATT and CDR2 SNEGSKA (reference sequence). The CDR3 has 16 amino acids. CDR3 in amino acids: CSASPWEFPSPYGYTF. In DNA form, the CDR3 reads TGCAGTGCTAGTCCCTGGGAGTTCCCCAGTCCCTATGGCTACACCTTC.